These T cell receptor beta chains were read from a single sample in a study of T cells in Graves' hyperthyroidism and ophthalmopathy. MiXCR was run by TCRdb on the multiplex PCR reads, yielding one entry per CDR3 protein. The sample has approximately 560,000 distinct CDR3 sequences; around a sixth are singletons. The sequenced sample consisted of blood. All receptors derive from a woman aged 25 to 39 with Graves' hyperthyroidism. Each CDR3 is given with its conserved first and last residue. The D gene is left open where the match is weak. Rows may omit the clone size; those that give it use once, few, many or a size class.

DNA: TGCGCCAGCAACCTAGCGCCCGATTATTCCTACAATGAGCAGTTCTTC; CDR3: CASNLAPDYSYNEQFF; size: many; J: TRBJ2-1; D: NA; V: TRBV5-1
DNA: TGCGCCAGCAGCTTGTCAAGCGGGGTCCCCGGGGGTACTGAAGCTTTCTTT; CDR3: CASSLSSGVPGGTEAFF; size: NA; J: TRBJ1-1; D: NA; V: TRBV5-1
DNA: TGTGCCACCTCGGCAGCCGGGACAGGGGTAGGTCAGCCCCAGCATTTT; CDR3: CATSAAGTGVGQPQHF; size: many; J: TRBJ1-5; D: TRBD1; V: TRBV2
DNA: TGTGCCAGCAGCTTAAACGGGATCACAGATACGCAGTATTTT; CDR3: CASSLNGITDTQYF; size: many; J: TRBJ2-3; D: NA; V: TRBV7-9
DNA: TGTGCCACCCGTCGCGGGAGGGTATTAACAGATACGCAGTATTTT; CDR3: CATRRGRVLTDTQYF; size: NA; J: TRBJ2-3; D: TRBD2; V: TRBV12-3/TRBV12-4
DNA: TGTGCCAGCAGCTCTAGCGGGAGGGATTACTACGAGCAGTACTTC; CDR3: CASSSSGRDYYEQYF; size: many; J: TRBJ2-7; D: TRBD2; V: TRBV13
DNA: TGTGCCAGCAGCACGCCCGAGACAGGGGGCGCTTACGGGGAGCTGTTTTTT; CDR3: CASSTPETGGAYGELFF; size: once; J: TRBJ2-2; D: TRBD1; V: TRBV7-8
DNA: TGCGCCAGCAGCCAGACCTTAGCGGGAGCGTACGAGCAGTACTTC; CDR3: CASSQTLAGAYEQYF; size: few; J: TRBJ2-7; D: TRBD2; V: TRBV4-1
DNA: TGTGCCAGCACGACAGCCAACTATGGCTACACCTTC; CDR3: CASTTANYGYTF; size: many; J: TRBJ1-2; D: NA; V: TRBV28
DNA: TGCAGCGTTGAAGCAGGGAGGAACACCGGGGAGCTGTTTTTT; CDR3: CSVEAGRNTGELFF; size: few; J: TRBJ2-2; D: NA; V: TRBV29-1
DNA: TGTGCCAGCAGTCAGCCCGACAGTTCCTACGAGCAGTACTTC; CDR3: CASSQPDSSYEQYF; size: many; J: TRBJ2-7; D: NA; V: TRBV27
DNA: TGTGCCACCAGCACATACGGTAACACTGAAGCTTTCTTT; CDR3: CATSTYGNTEAFF; size: many; J: TRBJ1-1; D: NA; V: TRBV15
DNA: TGCAGCGTTTTAAGGATGGTGGACACTGAAGCTTTCTTT; CDR3: CSVLRMVDTEAFF; size: many; J: TRBJ1-1; D: NA; V: TRBV29-1
DNA: TGCGCCAGCAGCTTAGGTAAAATAGGAACTGAAGCTTTCTTT; CDR3: CASSLGKIGTEAFF; size: once; J: TRBJ1-1; D: NA; V: TRBV5-1
DNA: TGTGCCAGCAGTCCCACGGGACAGGGGGCCGAGACCCAGTACTTC; CDR3: CASSPTGQGAETQYF; size: many; J: TRBJ2-5; D: TRBD1; V: TRBV28
DNA: TGTGCCAGCAGTTTAGCGGTCTCGTTTGAGCAGTTCTTC; CDR3: CASSLAVSFEQFF; size: few; J: TRBJ2-1; D: NA; V: TRBV27
DNA: TGTGCCAGCTCACCACAGGACAGACTCTACGAGCAGTACTTC; CDR3: CASSPQDRLYEQYF; size: few; J: TRBJ2-7; D: NA; V: TRBV18
DNA: TGCAGTGCTCCCGGGACAGACAATGAGCAGTTCTTC; CDR3: CSAPGTDNEQFF; size: NA; J: TRBJ2-1; D: TRBD1; V: TRBV20-1
DNA: TGTGCCAGCAGCTTAACGCCCGGGCGAACTGAAGCTTTCTTT; CDR3: CASSLTPGRTEAFF; size: many; J: TRBJ1-1; D: NA; V: TRBV7-3
DNA: TGCGCCAGCAGCCGCAGGGGCATGAACACTGAAGCTTTCTTT; CDR3: CASSRRGMNTEAFF; size: many; J: TRBJ1-1; D: NA; V: TRBV5-1
DNA: TGTGCCAGCAGTTTAGCGGGAGGGCCGCACACCGGGGAGCTGTTTTTT; CDR3: CASSLAGGPHTGELFF; size: many; J: TRBJ2-2; D: TRBD2; V: TRBV6-2/TRBV6-3
DNA: TGTGCCACCAGCGGCCCATCCCCCGGGACAGGGGACACAGATACGCAGTATTTT; CDR3: CATSGPSPGTGDTDTQYF; size: NA; J: TRBJ2-3; D: TRBD1; V: TRBV24-1
DNA: TGCGCCAGCAGCCAAGACTATTCGGGAGAGACCCAGTACTTC; CDR3: CASSQDYSGETQYF; size: NA; J: TRBJ2-5; D: NA; V: TRBV5-1
DNA: TGCAGTGCTAGTTACGAAAAACTGTTTTTT; CDR3: CSASYEKLFF; size: NA; J: TRBJ1-4; D: NA; V: TRBV20-1
DNA: TGTGCCAGCGAAGCGGGAGGCCCCACAGATACGCAGTATTTT; CDR3: CASEAGGPTDTQYF; size: NA; J: TRBJ2-3; D: TRBD2; V: TRBV6-1
DNA: TGTGCCAGCAGGTCGGTCGGGGCGTATGGCTACACCTTC; CDR3: CASRSVGAYGYTF; size: few; J: TRBJ1-2; D: NA; V: TRBV12-3/TRBV12-4
DNA: TGTGCCAGCTCACCACAGAGGCTAGCGGAAGACAATGAGCAGTTCTTC; CDR3: CASSPQRLAEDNEQFF; size: many; J: TRBJ2-1; D: TRBD2; V: TRBV18
DNA: TGTGCCAGCAGTTACTCGGCCCCGGGACTTTTAAGCAGTCAGCCCCAGCATTTT; CDR3: CASSYSAPGLLSSQPQHF; size: NA; J: TRBJ1-5; D: NA; V: TRBV6-6
DNA: TGTGCTAGTGGTTTGGTAAGGGGTAGCGGGAGTGGCACCTACGAGCAGTACTTC; CDR3: CASGLVRGSGSGTYEQYF; size: NA; J: TRBJ2-7; D: TRBD2; V: TRBV12-5
DNA: TGTGCCAGCAACGGGGTTAGCACAGATACGCAGTATTTT; CDR3: CASNGVSTDTQYF; size: many; J: TRBJ2-3; D: NA; V: TRBV11-1
DNA: TGTGCCAGCACAACTAGCGGGAGTCCAGATACGCAGTATTTT; CDR3: CASTTSGSPDTQYF; size: NA; J: TRBJ2-3; D: TRBD2; V: TRBV25-1
DNA: TGTGCCAGCAGCTCTAGCGGGAGGCCGAAAAACATTCAGTACTTC; CDR3: CASSSSGRPKNIQYF; size: many; J: TRBJ2-4; D: TRBD2; V: TRBV7-2
DNA: TGTGCCAGCAGTCCGACCCCCCTAGCGGTCCACACAGATACGCAGTATTTT; CDR3: CASSPTPLAVHTDTQYF; size: few; J: TRBJ2-3; D: TRBD2; V: TRBV27
DNA: TGTGCCAGCAGCCCCTCAGCGGGGTCGAACACCGGGGAGCTGTTTTTT; CDR3: CASSPSAGSNTGELFF; size: many; J: TRBJ2-2; D: TRBD2; V: TRBV5-7
DNA: TGTGCCAGCAACCCAGGGACTAGCGGGAGCGACGGGGAGCTGTTTTTT; CDR3: CASNPGTSGSDGELFF; size: many; J: TRBJ2-2; D: TRBD2; V: TRBV28
DNA: TGTGCCAGCAGCGAGGGACAGGGGGTACAAAGCTACAATGAGCAGTTCTTC; CDR3: CASSEGQGVQSYNEQFF; size: many; J: TRBJ2-1; D: TRBD1; V: TRBV7-9
DNA: TGTGCCAGCAGCCCAGACAGGGCTGGCTACACCTTC; CDR3: CASSPDRAGYTF; size: many; J: TRBJ1-2; D: TRBD1; V: TRBV7-9
DNA: TGTGCCATCAGCGGACTAGCGGGAGGGAACACCGGGGAGCTGTTTTTT; CDR3: CAISGLAGGNTGELFF; size: NA; J: TRBJ2-2; D: TRBD2; V: TRBV10-3
DNA: TGTGCCTGGAGTATAGGAGAGACCCAGTACTTC; CDR3: CAWSIGETQYF; size: NA; J: TRBJ2-5; D: NA; V: TRBV30
DNA: TGCAGTGCTAGCCGCGGGTCCGACGCGAATCAGCCCCAGCATTTT; CDR3: CSASRGSDANQPQHF; size: few; J: TRBJ1-5; D: NA; V: TRBV20-1
DNA: TGTGCCAGCAGCTATAACTACTATGGTGAGCAGTTCTTC; CDR3: CASSYNYYGEQFF; size: many; J: TRBJ2-1; D: NA; V: TRBV7-3
DNA: TGCGCCAGCAGTGGAGCTAGTATCTCTTTGAACACCGGGGAGCTGTTTTTT; CDR3: CASSGASISLNTGELFF; size: few; J: TRBJ2-2; D: NA; V: TRBV10-2
DNA: TGTGCCAGCAGCGGTAAAACCGGGAACACTGAAGCTTTCTTT; CDR3: CASSGKTGNTEAFF; size: many; J: TRBJ1-1; D: NA; V: TRBV9
DNA: TGTGCCTGGCACAGGGAAGGGGTCGAGCAGTACTTC; CDR3: CAWHREGVEQYF; size: NA; J: TRBJ2-7; D: NA; V: TRBV30
DNA: TGCGCCAGCAGCTTGGAGACGGGGCCTGGGGATGGGCAGTTCTTC; CDR3: CASSLETGPGDGQFF; size: NA; J: TRBJ2-1; D: NA; V: TRBV5-1
DNA: TGTGCCAGCACCAACCTGCCATGGGGGTCTAGCACAGATACGCAGTATTTT; CDR3: CASTNLPWGSSTDTQYF; size: many; J: TRBJ2-3; D: NA; V: TRBV6-1
DNA: TGTGCCAGCAGCGGTGACGGTACCTCTGGAAACACCATATATTTT; CDR3: CASSGDGTSGNTIYF; size: few; J: TRBJ1-3; D: NA; V: TRBV12-3/TRBV12-4
DNA: TGTGCCAGCAGTTACTCGATGGCGGGAGGGCCCCTTGCCGGGGAGCTGTTTTTT; CDR3: CASSYSMAGGPLAGELFF; size: few; J: TRBJ2-2; D: TRBD2; V: TRBV6-5
DNA: TGCAGCGTTATAGCGGGTGGCAATACGCAGTATTTT; CDR3: CSVIAGGNTQYF; size: many; J: TRBJ2-3; D: TRBD2; V: TRBV29-1
DNA: TGTGCCATCACCGCCGGACAGGGGGCGCCGGACACCGGGGAGCTGTTTTTT; CDR3: CAITAGQGAPDTGELFF; size: many; J: TRBJ2-2; D: TRBD1; V: TRBV10-3
DNA: TGTGCCAGCAGCCAAGGGGTGGGACTAGCGGGAGGGCCTTCCTACAATGAGCAGTTCTTC; CDR3: CASSQGVGLAGGPSYNEQFF; size: NA; J: TRBJ2-1; D: TRBD2; V: TRBV4-2
DNA: TGTGCCAGCAGTTTACGGGACAGGCTGGGTGGTTATGGCTACACCTTC; CDR3: CASSLRDRLGGYGYTF; size: many; J: TRBJ1-2; D: TRBD1; V: TRBV28
DNA: TGTGCCAGCAGCGCCGGGACAGGGGGCGCGACCGGGGAGCTGTTTTTT; CDR3: CASSAGTGGATGELFF; size: NA; J: TRBJ2-2; D: TRBD1; V: TRBV7-3